Given below is one TCR beta chain in context. What it binds is unknown. The germline gives CDR1 SGHNT, CDR2 YENEEA. This CDR3 spans 16 amino acids. With V trimmed by 1 base and J by 3 bases, 7 bases remained unmatched. The PCR had 60 Vbeta and 13 Jbeta primers. Data came from immunoSEQ multiplex PCR; TCRdb stores just in-frame clones and leaves some out. This table holds approximately 160,000 clones, more than 70% found once. The data are from a study of cytomegalovirus exposure and HLA in healthy donors. Whole-study results and caveats: Diagnosis of cytomegalovirus status made by the classifier reportedly showed high specificity and sensitivity. Most TCR sequences were uncommon, yet certain public TCRs appeared in many donors.

Healthy people donating bone marrow made up the donors. The TCR sequence derives from a male donor in good health and CMV-seronegative. Sequencing input: PBMCs. The chain recombines TRBV11-3 with TRBJ2-7; TRBD2 matches 9 bases. DNA of the CDR3: TGTGCCAGCAGCTTAGTGGGCGGGGGGGTTATCTACGAGCAGTACTTC. Protein product: CASSLVGGGVIYEQYF.